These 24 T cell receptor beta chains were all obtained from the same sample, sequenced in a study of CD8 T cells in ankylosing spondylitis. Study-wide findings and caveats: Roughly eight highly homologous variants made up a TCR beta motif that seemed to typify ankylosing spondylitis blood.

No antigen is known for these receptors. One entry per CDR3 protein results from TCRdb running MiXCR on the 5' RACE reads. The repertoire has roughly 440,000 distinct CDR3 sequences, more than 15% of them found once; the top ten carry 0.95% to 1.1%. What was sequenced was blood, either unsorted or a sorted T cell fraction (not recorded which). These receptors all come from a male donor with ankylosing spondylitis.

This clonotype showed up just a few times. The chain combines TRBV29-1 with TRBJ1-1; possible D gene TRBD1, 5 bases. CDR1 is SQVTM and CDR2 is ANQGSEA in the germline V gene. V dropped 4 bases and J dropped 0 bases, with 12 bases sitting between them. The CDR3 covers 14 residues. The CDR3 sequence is CSVANRGVNTEAFF. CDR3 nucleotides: TGCAGCGTTGCCAACAGAGGGGTGAACACTGAAGCTTTCTTT.

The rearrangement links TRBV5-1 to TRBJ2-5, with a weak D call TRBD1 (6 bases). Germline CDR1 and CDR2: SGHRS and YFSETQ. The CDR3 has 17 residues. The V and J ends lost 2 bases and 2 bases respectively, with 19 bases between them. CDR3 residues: CASSFLRIGTTQETQYF. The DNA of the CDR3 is TGCGCCAGCAGCTTTCTTCGCATCGGGACAACACAAGAGACCCAGTACTTC.

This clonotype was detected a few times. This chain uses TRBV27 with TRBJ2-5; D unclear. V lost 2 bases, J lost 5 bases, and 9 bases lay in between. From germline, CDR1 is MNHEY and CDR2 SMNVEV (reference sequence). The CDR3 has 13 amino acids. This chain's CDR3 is CASSLRAHETQYF. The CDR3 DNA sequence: TGTGCCAGCAGTTTACGGGCGCATGAGACCCAGTACTTC.

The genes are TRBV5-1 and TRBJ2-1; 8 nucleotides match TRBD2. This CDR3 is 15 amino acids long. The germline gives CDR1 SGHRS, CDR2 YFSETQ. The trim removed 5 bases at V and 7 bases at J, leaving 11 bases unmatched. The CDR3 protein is CASSRTGGVRNEQFF. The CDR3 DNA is TGCGCCAGCAGTCGAACGGGGGGGGTTCGGAATGAGCAGTTCTTC.

Written as DNA, the CDR3 is TGCAGTGGGCGGGGGGACGGGAACGAGCAGTACTTC. Its protein product is CSGRGDGNEQYF. The V gene is TRBV20-1, the J gene TRBJ2-7, with 8 bases matching TRBD2. With V trimmed by 7 bases and J by 5 bases, 7 bases remained unmatched. The germline V gene encodes CDR1 DFQATT and CDR2 SNEGSKA (reference sequence). The CDR3 sequence is 12 residues long.

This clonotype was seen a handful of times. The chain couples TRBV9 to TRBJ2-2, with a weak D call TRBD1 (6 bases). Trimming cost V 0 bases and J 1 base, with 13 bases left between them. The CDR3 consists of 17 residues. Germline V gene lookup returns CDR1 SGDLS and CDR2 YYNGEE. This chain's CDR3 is CASSVGRADRNTGELFF. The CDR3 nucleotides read TGTGCCAGCAGCGTAGGAAGAGCGGACAGGAACACCGGGGAGCTGTTTTTT.

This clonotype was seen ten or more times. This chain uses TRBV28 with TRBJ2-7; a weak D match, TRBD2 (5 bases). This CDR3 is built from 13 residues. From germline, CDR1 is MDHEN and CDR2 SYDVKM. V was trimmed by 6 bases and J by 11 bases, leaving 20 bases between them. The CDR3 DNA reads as TGTGCCAGCAGGGACGCCGGGTCTCCGAGGGAGTACTTC. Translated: CASRDAGSPREYF. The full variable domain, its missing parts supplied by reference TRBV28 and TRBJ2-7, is DVKVTQSSRYLVKRTGEKVFLECVQDMDHENMFWYRQDPGLGLRLIYFSYDVKMKEKGDIPEGYSVSREKKERFSLILESASTNQTSMYLCASRDAGSPREYFGPGTRLTVT.

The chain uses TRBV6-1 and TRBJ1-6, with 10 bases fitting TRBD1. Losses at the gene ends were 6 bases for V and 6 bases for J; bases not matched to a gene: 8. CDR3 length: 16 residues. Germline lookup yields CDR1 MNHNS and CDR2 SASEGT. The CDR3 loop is CASRFLTGGVNSPLHF. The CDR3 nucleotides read TGTGCCAGCAGGTTTCTGACAGGGGGCGTTAATTCACCCCTCCACTTT.

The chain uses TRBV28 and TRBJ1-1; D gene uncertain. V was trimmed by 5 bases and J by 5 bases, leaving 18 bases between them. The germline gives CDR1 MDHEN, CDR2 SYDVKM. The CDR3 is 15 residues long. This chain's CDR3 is CASSGERVGKTEAFF. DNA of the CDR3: TGTGCCAGCAGTGGGGAAAGAGTTGGGAAAACTGAAGCTTTCTTT.

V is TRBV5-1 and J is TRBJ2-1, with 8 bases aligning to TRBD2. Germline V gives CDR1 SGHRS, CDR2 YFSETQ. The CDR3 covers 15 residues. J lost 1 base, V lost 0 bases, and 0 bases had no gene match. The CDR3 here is CASSLASGSYNEQFF. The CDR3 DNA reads TGCGCCAGCAGCTTGGCTAGCGGGTCCTACAATGAGCAGTTCTTC. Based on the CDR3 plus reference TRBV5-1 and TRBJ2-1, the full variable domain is KAGVTQTPRYLIKTRGQQVTLSCSPISGHRSVSWYQQTPGQGLQFLFEYFSETQRNKGNFPGRFSGRQFSNSRSEMNVSTLELGDSALYLCASSLASGSYNEQFFGPGTRLTVL.

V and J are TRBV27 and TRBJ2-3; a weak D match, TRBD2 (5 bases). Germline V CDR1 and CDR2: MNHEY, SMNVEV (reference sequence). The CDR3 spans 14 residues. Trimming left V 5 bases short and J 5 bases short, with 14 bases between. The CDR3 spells CASSPAGLRDTQYF. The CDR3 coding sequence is TGTGCCAGCAGTCCCGCGGGCTTAAGAGATACGCAGTATTTT.

The CDR3, as DNA: TGTGCCAGTAATTGGGGCGAGGGGGGGCACACTGAAGCTTTCTTT. It codes for CASNWGEGGHTEAFF. This chain uses TRBV19 with TRBJ1-1; D is possibly TRBD1 (6 bases). This CDR3 is 15 amino acids long. Trimming stripped 7 bases from V and 3 bases from J, with 18 bases between. Germline V gene sequence: CDR1 LNHDA, CDR2 SQIVND (reference sequence).

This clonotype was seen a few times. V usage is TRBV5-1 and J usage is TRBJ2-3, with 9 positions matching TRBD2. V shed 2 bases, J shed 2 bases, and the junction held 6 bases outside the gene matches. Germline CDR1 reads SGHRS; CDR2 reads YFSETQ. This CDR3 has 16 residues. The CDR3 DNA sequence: TGCGCCAGCAGCTTTGGGACTAGCCTTACCACAGATACGCAGTATTTT. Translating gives CASSFGTSLTTDTQYF.

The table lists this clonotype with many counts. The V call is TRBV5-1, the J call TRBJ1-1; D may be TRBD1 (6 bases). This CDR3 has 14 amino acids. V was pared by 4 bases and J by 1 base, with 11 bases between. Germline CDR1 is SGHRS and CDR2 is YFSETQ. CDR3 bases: TGCGCCAGCAGCATGGACAGCCAGAACACTGAAGCTTTCTTT. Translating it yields CASSMDSQNTEAFF.

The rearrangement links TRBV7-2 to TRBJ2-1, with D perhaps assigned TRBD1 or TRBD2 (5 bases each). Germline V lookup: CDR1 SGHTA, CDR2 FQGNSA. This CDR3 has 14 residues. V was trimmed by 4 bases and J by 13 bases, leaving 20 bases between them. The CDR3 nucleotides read TGTGCCAGCAGCTGGGACGGTCGGAACGGGATACAGTTCTTC. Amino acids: CASSWDGRNGIQFF.

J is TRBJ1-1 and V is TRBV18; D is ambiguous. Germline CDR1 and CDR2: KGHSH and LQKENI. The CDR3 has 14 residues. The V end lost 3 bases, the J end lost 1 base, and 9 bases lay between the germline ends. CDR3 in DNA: TGTGCCAGCTCACCCCTCGAGGGGAACACTGAAGCTTTCTTT. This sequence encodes CASSPLEGNTEAFF.

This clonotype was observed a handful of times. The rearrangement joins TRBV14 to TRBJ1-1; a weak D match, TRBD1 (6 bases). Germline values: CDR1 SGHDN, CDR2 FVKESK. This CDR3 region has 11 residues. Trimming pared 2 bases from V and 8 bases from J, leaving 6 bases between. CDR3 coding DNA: TGTGCCAGCAGCCAACAGGGGGAAGCTTTCTTT. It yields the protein CASSQQGEAFF.

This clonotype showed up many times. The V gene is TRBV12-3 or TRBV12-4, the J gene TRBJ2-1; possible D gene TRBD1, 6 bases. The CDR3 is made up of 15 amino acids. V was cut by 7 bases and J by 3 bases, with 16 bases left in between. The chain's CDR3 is CASNFGQKVYNEQFF. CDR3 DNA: TGTGCCAGCAACTTCGGACAGAAAGTCTACAATGAGCAGTTCTTC.

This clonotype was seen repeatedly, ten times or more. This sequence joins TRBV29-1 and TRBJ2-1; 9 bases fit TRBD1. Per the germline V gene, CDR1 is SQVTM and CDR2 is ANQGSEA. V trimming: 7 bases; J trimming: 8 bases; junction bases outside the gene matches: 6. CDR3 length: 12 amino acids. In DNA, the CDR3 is TGCAGCGCCTGGGACAGGGACGATGAGCAGTTCTTC. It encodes CSAWDRDDEQFF.

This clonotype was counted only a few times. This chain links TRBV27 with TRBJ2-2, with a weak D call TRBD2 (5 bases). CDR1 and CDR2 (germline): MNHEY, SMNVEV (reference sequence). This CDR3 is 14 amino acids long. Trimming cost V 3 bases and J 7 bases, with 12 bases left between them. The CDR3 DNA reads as TGTGCCAGCAGTTTTCGCGGGTACTTCGGGGAGCTGTTTTTT. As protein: CASSFRGYFGELFF.

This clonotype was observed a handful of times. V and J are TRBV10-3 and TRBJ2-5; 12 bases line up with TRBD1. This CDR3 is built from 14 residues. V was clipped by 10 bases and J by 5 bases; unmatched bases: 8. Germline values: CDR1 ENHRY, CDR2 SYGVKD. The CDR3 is CATQGTGGAETQYF. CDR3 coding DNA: TGTGCCACACAAGGGACAGGGGGCGCCGAGACCCAGTACTTC.

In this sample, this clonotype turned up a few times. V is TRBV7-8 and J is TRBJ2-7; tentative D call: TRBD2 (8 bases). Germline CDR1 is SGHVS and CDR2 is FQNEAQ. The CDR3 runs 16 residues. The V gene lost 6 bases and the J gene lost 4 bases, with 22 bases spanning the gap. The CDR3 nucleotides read TGTGCCAGCAGTCCGGGGGGGAGAGGGGGCATGTACGAGCAGTACTTC. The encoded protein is CASSPGGRGGMYEQYF.

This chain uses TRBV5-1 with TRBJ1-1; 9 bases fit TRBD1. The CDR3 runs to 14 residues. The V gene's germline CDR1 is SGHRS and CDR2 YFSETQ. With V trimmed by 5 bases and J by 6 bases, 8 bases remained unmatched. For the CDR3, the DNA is TGCGCCAGCAGGTGGGACAGGGTCGAGGCTGAAGCTTTCTTT. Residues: CASRWDRVEAEAFF.

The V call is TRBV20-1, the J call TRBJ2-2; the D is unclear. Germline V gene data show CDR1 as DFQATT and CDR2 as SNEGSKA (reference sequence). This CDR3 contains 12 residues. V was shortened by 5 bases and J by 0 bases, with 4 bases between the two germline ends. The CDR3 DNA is TGCAGTGCTCCGGCGAACACCGGGGAGCTGTTTTTT. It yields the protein CSAPANTGELFF.